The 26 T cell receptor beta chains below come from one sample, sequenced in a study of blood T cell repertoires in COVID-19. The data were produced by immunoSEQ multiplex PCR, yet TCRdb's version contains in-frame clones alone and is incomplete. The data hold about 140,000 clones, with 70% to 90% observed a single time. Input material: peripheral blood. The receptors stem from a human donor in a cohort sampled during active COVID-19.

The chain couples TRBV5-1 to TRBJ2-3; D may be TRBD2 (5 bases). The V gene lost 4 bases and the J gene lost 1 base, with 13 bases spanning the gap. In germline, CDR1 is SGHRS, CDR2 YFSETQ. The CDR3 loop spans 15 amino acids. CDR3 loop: CASSLDPGGTDTQYF. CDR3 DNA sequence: TGCGCCAGCAGCCTTGACCCCGGGGGCACAGATACGCAGTATTTT.

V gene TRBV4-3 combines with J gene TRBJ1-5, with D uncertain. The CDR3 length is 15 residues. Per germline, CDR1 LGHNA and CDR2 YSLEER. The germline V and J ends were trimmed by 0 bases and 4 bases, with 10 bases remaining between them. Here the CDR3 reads CASSQDRQDNQPQHF. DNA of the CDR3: TGCGCCAGCAGCCAAGATAGGCAGGATAATCAGCCCCAGCATTTT.

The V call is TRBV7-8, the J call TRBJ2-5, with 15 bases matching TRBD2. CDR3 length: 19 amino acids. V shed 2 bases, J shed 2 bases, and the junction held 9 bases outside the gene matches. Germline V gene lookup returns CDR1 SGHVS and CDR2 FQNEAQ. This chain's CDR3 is CASSLPPGLAGGPQETQYF. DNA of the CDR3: TGTGCCAGCAGCTTACCTCCGGGACTAGCGGGGGGCCCACAAGAGACCCAGTACTTC.

The CDR3 is CAIAGDYEQYF. The CDR3 nucleotides read TGTGCCATAGCAGGGGACTACGAGCAGTACTTC. The chain uses TRBV10-3 and TRBJ2-7; D possibly corresponds to TRBD1 (6 bases). Trimming left V 9 bases short and J 3 bases short, with 9 bases between. Looked up from germline, CDR1 is ENHRY and CDR2 is SYGVKD. CDR3 length: 11 residues.

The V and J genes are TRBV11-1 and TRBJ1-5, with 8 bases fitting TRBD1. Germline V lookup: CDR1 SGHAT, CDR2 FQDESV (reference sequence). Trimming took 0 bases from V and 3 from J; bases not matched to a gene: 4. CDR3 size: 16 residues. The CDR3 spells CASSLARGPVNQPQHF. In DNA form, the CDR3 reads TGTGCCAGCAGCTTAGCCAGGGGGCCGGTCAATCAGCCCCAGCATTTT.

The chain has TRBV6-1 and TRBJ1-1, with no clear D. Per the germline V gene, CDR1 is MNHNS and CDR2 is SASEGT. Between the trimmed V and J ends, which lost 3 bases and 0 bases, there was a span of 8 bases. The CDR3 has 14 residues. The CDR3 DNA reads TGTGCCAGCAGTGAGCGTCAGGTGAACACTGAAGCTTTCTTT. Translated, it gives CASSERQVNTEAFF.

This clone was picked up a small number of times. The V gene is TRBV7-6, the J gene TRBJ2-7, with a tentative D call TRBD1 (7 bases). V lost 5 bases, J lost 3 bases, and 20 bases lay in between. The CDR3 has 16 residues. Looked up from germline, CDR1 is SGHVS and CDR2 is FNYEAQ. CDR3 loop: CASSPSGSGGLYEQYF. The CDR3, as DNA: TGTGCCAGCAGCCCGAGTGGGTCAGGGGGACTCTACGAGCAGTACTTC. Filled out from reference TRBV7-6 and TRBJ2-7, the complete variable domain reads GAGVSQSPRYKVTKRGQDVALRCDPISGHVSLYWYRQALGQGPEFLTYFNYEAQQDKSGLPNDRFSAERPEGSISTLTIQRTEQRDSAMYRCASSPSGSGGLYEQYFGPGTRLTVT.

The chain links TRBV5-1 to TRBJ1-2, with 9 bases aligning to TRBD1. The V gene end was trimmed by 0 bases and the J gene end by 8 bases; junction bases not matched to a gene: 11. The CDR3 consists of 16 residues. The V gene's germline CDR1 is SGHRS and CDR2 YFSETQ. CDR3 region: CASSLGTGDIRYGYTF. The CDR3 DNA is TGCGCCAGCAGCTTGGGGACAGGGGACATACGGTACGGCTACACCTTC.

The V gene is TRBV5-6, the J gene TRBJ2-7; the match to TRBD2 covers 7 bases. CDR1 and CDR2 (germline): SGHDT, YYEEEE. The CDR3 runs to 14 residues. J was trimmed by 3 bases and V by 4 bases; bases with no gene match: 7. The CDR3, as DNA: TGTGCCAGCAGCATTACTAGCGAGATCTACGAGCAGTACTTC. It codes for CASSITSEIYEQYF. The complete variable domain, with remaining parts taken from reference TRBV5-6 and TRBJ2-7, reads DAGVTQSPTHLIKTRGQQVTLRCSPKSGHDTVSWYQQALGQGPQFIFQYYEEEERQRGNFPDRFSGHQFPNYSSELNVNALLLGDSALYLCASSITSEIYEQYFGPGTRLTVT.

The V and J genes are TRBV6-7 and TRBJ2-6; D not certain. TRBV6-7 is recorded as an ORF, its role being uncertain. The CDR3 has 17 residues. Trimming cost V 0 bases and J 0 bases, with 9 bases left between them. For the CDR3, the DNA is TGTGCCAGCAGTTACTCGGCCGTCCTCTCTGGGGCCAACGTCCTGACTTTC. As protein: CASSYSAVLSGANVLTF.

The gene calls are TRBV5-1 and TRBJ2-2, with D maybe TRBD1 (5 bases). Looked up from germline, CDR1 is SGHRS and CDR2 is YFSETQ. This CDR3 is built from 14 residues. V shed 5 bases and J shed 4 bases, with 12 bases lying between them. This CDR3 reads CASSTQGPTGELFF. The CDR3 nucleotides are TGCGCCAGCAGTACCCAGGGCCCCACCGGGGAGCTGTTTTTT.

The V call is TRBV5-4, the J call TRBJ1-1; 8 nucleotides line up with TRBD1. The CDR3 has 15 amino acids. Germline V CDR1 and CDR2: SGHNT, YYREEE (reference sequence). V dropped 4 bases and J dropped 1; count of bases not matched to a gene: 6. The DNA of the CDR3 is TGTGCCAGCAGCCCGGACAGGGTTCGGAACACTGAAGCTTTCTTT. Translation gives CASSPDRVRNTEAFF. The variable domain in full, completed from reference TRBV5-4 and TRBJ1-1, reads ETGVTQSPTHLIKTRGQQVTLRCSSQSGHNTVSWYQQALGQGPQFIFQYYREEENGRGNFPPRFSGLQFPNYSSELNVNALELDDSALYLCASSPDRVRNTEAFFGQGTRLTVV.

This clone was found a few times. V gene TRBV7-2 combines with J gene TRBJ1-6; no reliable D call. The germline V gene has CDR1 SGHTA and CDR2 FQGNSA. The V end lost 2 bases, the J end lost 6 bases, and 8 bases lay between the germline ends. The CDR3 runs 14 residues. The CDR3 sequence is CASSLSQANSPLHF. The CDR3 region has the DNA TGTGCCAGCAGCTTAAGCCAGGCTAATTCACCCCTCCACTTT.

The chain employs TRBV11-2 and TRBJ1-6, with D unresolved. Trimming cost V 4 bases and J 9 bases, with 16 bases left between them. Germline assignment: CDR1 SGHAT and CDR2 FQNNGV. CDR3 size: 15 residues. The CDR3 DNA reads TGTGCCAGCAGCTCCTTAAAGGGAGCTAGTTCACCCCTCCACTTT. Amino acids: CASSSLKGASSPLHF.

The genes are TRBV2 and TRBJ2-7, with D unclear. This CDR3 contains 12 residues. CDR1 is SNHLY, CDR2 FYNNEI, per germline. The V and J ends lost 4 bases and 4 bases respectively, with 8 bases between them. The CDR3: CASSVAVYEQYF. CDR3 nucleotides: TGTGCCAGCAGTGTGGCGGTATACGAGCAGTACTTC.

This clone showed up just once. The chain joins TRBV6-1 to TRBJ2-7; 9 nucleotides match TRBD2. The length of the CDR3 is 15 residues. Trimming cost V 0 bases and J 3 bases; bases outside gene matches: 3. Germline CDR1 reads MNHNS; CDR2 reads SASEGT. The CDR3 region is CASSEALTSGYEQYF. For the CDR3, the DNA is TGTGCCAGCAGTGAAGCCCTGACTAGCGGCTACGAGCAGTACTTC.

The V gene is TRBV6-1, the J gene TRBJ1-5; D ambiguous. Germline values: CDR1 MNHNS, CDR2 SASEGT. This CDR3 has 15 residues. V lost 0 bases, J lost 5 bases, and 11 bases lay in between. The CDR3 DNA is TGTGCCAGCAGTGAAGCGTGGCGGAACCATCAGCCCCAGCATTTT. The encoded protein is CASSEAWRNHQPQHF.

DNA of the CDR3: TGTGCCAGCAGTCCAAGTAGCGGGGGGGCTAACATTCAGTACTTC. Protein product: CASSPSSGGANIQYF. The chain uses TRBV2 and TRBJ2-4; 11 bases line up with TRBD2. The germline gives CDR1 SNHLY, CDR2 FYNNEI. Unmatched junction bases numbered 7, after V lost 5 bases and J lost 7 bases. This CDR3 is 15 amino acids long.

The CDR3 is CASSLNQRTGGYEQYF. DNA of the CDR3: TGTGCCAGCAGCTTAAACCAGAGAACGGGGGGTTATGAGCAGTACTTC. The rearrangement uses TRBV11-2 and TRBJ2-7; 7 bases are a match to TRBD2. Germline CDR1 SGHAT, CDR2 FQNNGV. This CDR3 spans 16 amino acids. Trimming took 2 bases from V and 7 from J; bases not matched to a gene: 14. The full variable domain, with the rest looked up from reference TRBV11-2 and TRBJ2-7, is EAGVAQSPRYKIIEKRQSVAFWCNPISGHATLYWYQQILGQGPKLLIQFQNNGVVDDSQLPKDRFSAERLKGVDSTLKIQPAKLEDSAVYLCASSLNQRTGGYEQYFGPGTRLTVT.

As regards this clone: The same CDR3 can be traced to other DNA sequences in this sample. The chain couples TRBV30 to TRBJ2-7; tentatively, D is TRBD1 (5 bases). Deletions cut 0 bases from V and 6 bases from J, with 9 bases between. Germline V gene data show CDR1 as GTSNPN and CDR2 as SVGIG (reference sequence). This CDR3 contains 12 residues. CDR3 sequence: CAWSVLGLEQYF. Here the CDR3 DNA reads TGTGCCTGGAGTGTATTGGGGCTCGAGCAGTACTTC.

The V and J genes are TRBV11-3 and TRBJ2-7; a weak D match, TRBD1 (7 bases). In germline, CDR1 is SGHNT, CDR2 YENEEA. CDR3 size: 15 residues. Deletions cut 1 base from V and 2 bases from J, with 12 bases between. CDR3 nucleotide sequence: TGTGCCAGCAGCTTAGGGGGGGACAGCGCCTACGAGCAGTACTTC. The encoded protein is CASSLGGDSAYEQYF.

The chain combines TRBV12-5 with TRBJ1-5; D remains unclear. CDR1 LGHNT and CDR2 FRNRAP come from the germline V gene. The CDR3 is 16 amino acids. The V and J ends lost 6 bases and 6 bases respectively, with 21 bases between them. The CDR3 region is CASGSLGRWIGQPQHF. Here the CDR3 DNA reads TGTGCTAGTGGGTCGCTCGGCAGGTGGATCGGTCAGCCCCAGCATTTT.

CDR3 loop: CASSIWRSSYNEQFF. CDR3 coding DNA: TGTGCCAGTAGTATCTGGAGGAGCTCCTACAATGAGCAGTTCTTC. V usage is TRBV19 and J usage is TRBJ2-1; TRBD2 might be the D (5 bases). From germline, CDR1 is LNHDA and CDR2 SQIVND (reference sequence). V lost 3 bases and J 0 bases, leaving 9 bases between the germline ends. The CDR3 sequence is 15 residues long.

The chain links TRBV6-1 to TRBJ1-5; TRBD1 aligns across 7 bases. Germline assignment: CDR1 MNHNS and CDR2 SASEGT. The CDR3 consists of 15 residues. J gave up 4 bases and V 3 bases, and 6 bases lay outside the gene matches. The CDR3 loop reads CASSELPGQNQPQHF. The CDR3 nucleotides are TGTGCCAGCAGTGAGTTGCCGGGACAGAATCAGCCCCAGCATTTT.

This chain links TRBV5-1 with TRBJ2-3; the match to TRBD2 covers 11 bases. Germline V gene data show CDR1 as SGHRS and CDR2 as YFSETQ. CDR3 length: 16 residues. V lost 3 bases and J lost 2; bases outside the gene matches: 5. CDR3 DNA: TGCGCCAGCAGCTCTGGGACTAGCGGACCCACAGATACGCAGTATTTT. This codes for CASSSGTSGPTDTQYF. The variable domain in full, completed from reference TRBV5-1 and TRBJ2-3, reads KAGVTQTPRYLIKTRGQQVTLSCSPISGHRSVSWYQQTPGQGLQFLFEYFSETQRNKGNFPGRFSGRQFSNSRSEMNVSTLELGDSALYLCASSSGTSGPTDTQYFGPGTRLTVL.

The CDR3 reads CASSQVARMIRGYTF. The CDR3 nucleotides are TGCGCCAGCAGCCAAGTGGCCAGGATGATACGAGGCTACACCTTC. This chain links TRBV4-1 with TRBJ1-2; no reliable D call. V lost 1 base and J 8 bases, leaving 17 bases between the germline ends. This CDR3 spans 15 amino acids. Germline CDR1 and CDR2: MGHRA and YSYEKL.